This T cell receptor beta chain was identified in a study of CD8+CD57+ T cells in acquired aplastic anemia. Study outcomes and limitations: Patients and controls had in common 25 to 30 CD8+ CDR3 sequences.

Profiling that covered TCR beta VDJ and CDR3 relied on genomic DNA as its template. TCRdb re-called the reads with MiXCR, one entry per CDR3 protein. The table lists about 180,000 distinct CDR3 sequences, roughly 65% of them singletons, with 40% to 50% in the top ten. Germline V gene sequence: CDR1 SGDLS, CDR2 YYNGEE. V gave up 3 bases and J gave up 3 bases, with 10 bases separating them. The CDR3 length is 14 residues. CD8+CD57+ cell expansion had been shown by flow cytometry in patients chosen for sequencing. Patient blood was sampled before any therapy had been received. On this clonotype: Its antigen is unidentified.

The V gene is TRBV9, the J gene TRBJ1-3, with TRBD1 as a possible D gene (6 bases). What was sequenced was sorted CD4+, CD8+, or CD8+CD57+ T cells (not recorded which) from PBMCs. The TCR originated in a human donor with aplastic anemia. CDR3 DNA: TGTGCCAGCAGCGGAGCAGGGGATGGAAACACCATATATTTT. Its protein product is CASSGAGDGNTIYF.